One sample yielded the 20 T cell receptor beta chains listed below, sequenced in a study of CD8 T cells in Susac syndrome. RNA was extracted with the RNeasy kit, and a quantity of roughly 0.45 to 1 ug was reverse transcribed using random hexamers. TCRdb passed the immunoSEQ multiplex PCR reads through MiXCR, listing each CDR3 protein once. The sample lists roughly 200,000 distinct CDR3 sequences, just under 95% occurring once. Sequencing used CD4+ T cells from PBMCs. The source is a human donor in good health.

The CDR3 bases are TGTGCCAGCAGCCAAGACGGGCAGAGCCACTATGGCTACACCTTC. Translation: CASSQDGQSHYGYTF. This rearrangement joins TRBV4-2 to TRBJ1-2; D is unclear. V lost 0 bases to trimming and J lost 3 bases, with 11 bases between them. The CDR3 has 15 amino acids. The germline CDR1 and CDR2 sequences are LGHNA and YNFKEQ.

This sequence joins TRBV7-3 and TRBJ2-1; D remains unclear. Trimming stripped 5 bases from V and 5 bases from J, with 13 bases between. The CDR3 contains 14 residues. CDR1 is SGHTA, CDR2 FQGTGA, per germline. This CDR3 reads CASSGRRGNNEQFF. Written as DNA, the CDR3 is TGTGCCAGCAGCGGACGAAGAGGAAACAATGAGCAGTTCTTC.

The V gene is TRBV5-1, the J gene TRBJ2-1; 11 positions agree with TRBD2. CDR1 SGHRS and CDR2 YFSETQ come from the germline V gene. This CDR3 is built from 20 residues. V lost 0 bases and J lost 7; bases outside the gene matches: 18. CDR3: CASSLAEILAGVSHGNEQFF. The DNA of the CDR3 is TGCGCCAGCAGCTTGGCCGAAATACTAGCGGGAGTTTCCCATGGGAATGAGCAGTTCTTC.

The chain carries TRBV5-6 and TRBJ1-4; D perhaps matches TRBD1 (6 bases). Deletions cut 1 base from V and 8 bases from J, with 15 bases between. The length of the CDR3 is 15 residues. In germline, CDR1 is SGHDT, CDR2 YYEEEE. The CDR3 region has the DNA TGTGCCAGCAGCTTGACGGGGGGCGGAAAAGAAAAACTGTTTTTT. It specifies CASSLTGGGKEKLFF.

The J gene is TRBJ1-5, the V gene TRBV12-3 or TRBV12-4, with TRBD1 matching 11 bases. V lost 5 bases, J lost 7 bases, and 10 bases stayed unmatched. This CDR3 spans 16 amino acids. DNA for the CDR3: TGTGCCAGCAGTACGCCGGGACAGGGGGAACGACAGCCCCAGCATTTT. It encodes CASSTPGQGERQPQHF.

The CDR3 nucleotides read TGCAGTGCGAGAAACCCGAACACCGGGGAGCTGTTTTTT. The encoded protein is CSARNPNTGELFF. The gene calls are TRBV20-1 and TRBJ2-2; no firm D call. The CDR3 runs to 13 residues. From germline, CDR1 is DFQATT and CDR2 SNEGSKA (reference sequence). V lost 6 bases and J 0 bases, leaving 8 bases between the germline ends.

This chain joins TRBV4-2 and TRBJ2-5; TRBD2 might be the D (5 bases). The CDR3 is 14 residues long. Trimming removed 0 bases from V and 2 bases from J, with 7 bases in between. Looked up from germline, CDR1 is LGHNA and CDR2 is YNFKEQ. The CDR3 DNA sequence: TGTGCCAGCAGCCAAGAACTAGTGCAAGAGACCCAGTACTTC. It yields the protein CASSQELVQETQYF.

The count of this clonotype is one. This chain joins TRBV29-1 and TRBJ2-3, with TRBD2 identical over 8 bases. The CDR3 runs to 14 residues. With 3 bases clipped from V and 3 bases from J, the junction kept 5 bases outside the gene matches. CDR1 SQVTM and CDR2 ANQGSEA come from the germline V gene. The CDR3 loop is CSVEVAGITDTQYF. CDR3 nucleotide sequence: TGCAGCGTTGAGGTAGCGGGAATTACAGATACGCAGTATTTT.

The V and J genes are TRBV18 and TRBJ2-1; D unresolved. This CDR3 contains 14 residues. Per germline, CDR1 KGHSH and CDR2 LQKENI. Trimming removed 5 bases at V and 10 bases at J, with 18 bases between. The CDR3 region has the DNA TGTGCCAGCTCAGCCACAGTGGGGTCTTTAGAGCAGTTCTTC. Protein sequence: CASSATVGSLEQFF. The complete variable domain, with remaining parts taken from reference TRBV18 and TRBJ2-1, reads NAGVMQNPRHLVRRRGQEARLRCSPMKGHSHVYWYRQLPEEGLKFMVYLQKENIIDESGMPKERFSAEFPKEGPSILRIQQVVRGDSAAYFCASSATVGSLEQFFGPGTRLTVL.

Only one count was recorded for this clonotype. This sequence joins TRBV4-2 and TRBJ2-7, with 9 bases identical to TRBD2. The V gene's germline CDR1 is LGHNA and CDR2 YNFKEQ. This CDR3 is 15 amino acids long. J was trimmed by 2 bases and V by 5 bases; bases with no gene match: 7. The CDR3: CASSARLAETYEQYF. DNA of the CDR3: TGTGCCAGCAGCGCCAGACTAGCGGAAACCTACGAGCAGTACTTC.

V usage is TRBV24-1 and J usage is TRBJ1-2; possible D gene TRBD1, 5 bases. The CDR3 extends over 16 amino acids. Germline-derived CDR1 and CDR2 are KGHDR and SFDVKD. The V and J ends lost 4 bases and 3 bases respectively, with 17 bases between them. The chain's CDR3 is CATSETKSTGDYGYTF. The CDR3 DNA reads TGTGCCACCAGTGAAACCAAATCTACAGGAGACTATGGCTACACCTTC.

In the case of this clonotype: Sequence at one end of the junction differs from germline and may be a read error. This chain uses TRBV14 with TRBJ1-2, with TRBD1 matching 8 bases. CDR1 SGHDN and CDR2 FVKESK come from the germline V gene. This CDR3 has 14 residues. This CDR3 reads CARSPGGDLYGYTF. CDR3 DNA sequence: TGTGCCCGCAGCCCAGGGGGCGATCTGTATGGCTACACCTTC.

DNA of the CDR3: TGTGTCGGGATGGGGTATGAGCAGTTCTTC. Residues: CVGMGYEQFF. The chain employs TRBV12-3 or TRBV12-4 and TRBJ2-1; D may be TRBD2 (5 bases). CDR3 length equals 10 residues.

The genes are TRBV5-4 and TRBJ2-3; possible D gene TRBD2, 6 bases. Per germline, CDR1 SGHNT and CDR2 YYREEE (reference sequence). The CDR3 loop spans 14 amino acids. The V and J ends lost 0 bases and 7 bases respectively, with 12 bases between them. CDR3 coding DNA: TGTGCCAGCAGCTTGGGACTAGAGCTGAATACGCAGTATTTT. It translates to CASSLGLELNTQYF.

This clonotype was picked up one time. The chain recombines TRBV7-9 with TRBJ2-1, with a possible D match to TRBD2 (6 bases). Germline assignment: CDR1 SEHNR and CDR2 FQNEAQ (reference sequence). Deletions cut 0 bases from V and 6 bases from J, with 6 bases between. The CDR3 runs to 13 residues. The CDR3 coding sequence is TGTGCCAGCAGCTTAGCTAGCGGCAATGAGCAGTTCTTC. Amino acid sequence: CASSLASGNEQFF. The full variable domain, in which reference TRBV7-9 and TRBJ2-1 provide the parts outside the CDR3, is DTGVSQNPRHKITKRGQNVTFRCDPISEHNRLYWYRQTLGQGPEFLTYFQNEAQLEKSRLLSDRFSAERPKGSFSTLEIQRTEQGDSAMYLCASSLASGNEQFFGPGTRLTVL.

This clonotype was picked up a small number of times. This chain connects TRBV6-5 to TRBJ1-1; 8 nucleotides agree with TRBD1. V was clipped by 8 bases and J by 3 bases; unmatched bases: 2. The V gene's germline CDR1 is MNHEY and CDR2 SVGAGI. The CDR3 consists of 12 residues. In nucleotides, the CDR3 is TGTGCCAGCGGACAGGGAGACACTGAAGCTTTCTTT. It translates to CASGQGDTEAFF.

The chain combines TRBV4-2 with TRBJ2-1; D unclear. Germline V CDR1 and CDR2: LGHNA, YNFKEQ. This CDR3 spans 11 amino acids. Trimming pared 1 base from V and 10 bases from J, leaving 5 bases between. The CDR3 nucleotides are TGTGCCAGCAGCCAAGCCCGGGAGCAGTTCTTC. Its translation: CASSQAREQFF.

This clonotype was observed a single time. The chain is built from TRBV4-2 and TRBJ2-6; tentative D call: TRBD2 (5 bases). The CDR3 spans 17 residues. Trimming shortened V by 2 bases and J by 1 base, and 12 bases separated the two germline ends. Germline V CDR1 and CDR2: LGHNA, YNFKEQ. CDR3 protein: CASSQLLRGSGANVLTF. CDR3 sequence (DNA): TGTGCCAGCAGCCAACTCCTACGGGGATCTGGGGCCAACGTCCTGACTTTC.

The chain uses TRBV5-6 and TRBJ2-1; D is undetermined. CDR1 is SGHDT and CDR2 is YYEEEE in the germline V gene. The CDR3 spans 12 residues. V gave up 4 bases and J gave up 7 bases, with 9 bases separating them. The CDR3 coding sequence is TGTGCCAGCAGCATACTTGAGAATGAGCAGTTCTTC. This codes for CASSILENEQFF.

This clonotype has only one observation. This rearrangement joins TRBV11-2 to TRBJ1-2; D is ambiguous. Germline assignment: CDR1 SGHAT and CDR2 FQNNGV. Between the trimmed V and J ends, which lost 8 bases and 6 bases, there was a span of 16 bases. This CDR3 has 13 residues. The CDR3 sequence: CASRSGSGHGYTF. The CDR3 region has the DNA TGTGCCAGCCGAAGCGGTAGCGGACATGGCTACACCTTC.